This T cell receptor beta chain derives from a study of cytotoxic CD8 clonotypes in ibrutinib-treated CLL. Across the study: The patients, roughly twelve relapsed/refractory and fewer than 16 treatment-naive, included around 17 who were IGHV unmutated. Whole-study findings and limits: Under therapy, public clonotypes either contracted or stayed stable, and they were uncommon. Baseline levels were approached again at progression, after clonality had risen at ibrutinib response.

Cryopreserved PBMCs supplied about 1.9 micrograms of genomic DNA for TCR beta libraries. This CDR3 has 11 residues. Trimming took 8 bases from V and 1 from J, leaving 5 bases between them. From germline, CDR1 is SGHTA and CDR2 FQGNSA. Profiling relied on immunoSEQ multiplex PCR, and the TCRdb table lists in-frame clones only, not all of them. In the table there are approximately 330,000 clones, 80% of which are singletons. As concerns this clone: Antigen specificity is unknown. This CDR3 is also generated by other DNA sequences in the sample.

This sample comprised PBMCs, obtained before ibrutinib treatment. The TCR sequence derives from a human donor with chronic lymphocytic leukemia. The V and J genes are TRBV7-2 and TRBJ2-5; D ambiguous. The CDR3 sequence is CASSSQETQYF. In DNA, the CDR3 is TGTGCCAGCTCTAGCCAAGAGACCCAGTACTTC.